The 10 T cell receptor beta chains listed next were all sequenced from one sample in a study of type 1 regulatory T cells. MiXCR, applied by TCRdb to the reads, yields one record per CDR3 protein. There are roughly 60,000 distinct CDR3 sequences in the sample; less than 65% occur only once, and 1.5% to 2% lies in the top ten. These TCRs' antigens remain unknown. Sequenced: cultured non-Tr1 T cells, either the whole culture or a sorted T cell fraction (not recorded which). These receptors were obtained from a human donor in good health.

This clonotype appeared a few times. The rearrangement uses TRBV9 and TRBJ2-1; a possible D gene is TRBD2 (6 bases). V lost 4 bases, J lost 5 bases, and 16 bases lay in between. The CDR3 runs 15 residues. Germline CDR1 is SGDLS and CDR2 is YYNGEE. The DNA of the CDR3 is TGTGCCAGCAGCAGGAGGGGAGTCCTAGACAATGAGCAGTTCTTC. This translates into CASSRRGVLDNEQFF.

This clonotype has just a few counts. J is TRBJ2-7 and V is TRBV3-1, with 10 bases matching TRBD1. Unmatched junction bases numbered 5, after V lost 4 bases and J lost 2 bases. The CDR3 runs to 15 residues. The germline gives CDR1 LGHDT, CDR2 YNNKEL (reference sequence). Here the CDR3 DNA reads TGTGCCAGCAGCCCCGGGACAGGGGACACCTACGAGCAGTACTTC. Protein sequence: CASSPGTGDTYEQYF.

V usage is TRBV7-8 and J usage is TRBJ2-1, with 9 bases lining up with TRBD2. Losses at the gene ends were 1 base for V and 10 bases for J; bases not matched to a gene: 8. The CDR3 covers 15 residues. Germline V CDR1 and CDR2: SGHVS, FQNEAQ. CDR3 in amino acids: CASSLVTSGTMEQFF. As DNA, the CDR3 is TGTGCCAGCAGCTTAGTGACTAGCGGAACAATGGAGCAGTTCTTC.

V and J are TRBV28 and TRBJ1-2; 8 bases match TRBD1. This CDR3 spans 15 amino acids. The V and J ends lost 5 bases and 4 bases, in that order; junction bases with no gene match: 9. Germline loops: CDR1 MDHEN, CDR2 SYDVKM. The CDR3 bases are TGTGCCAGCAGTCCATTGGGACAGGCGCGCTATGGCTACACCTTC. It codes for CASSPLGQARYGYTF.

The CDR3 bases are TGTGCCAGCAGCCTATCCGGGACTCCACCCTACGAGCAGTACTTC. It is translated as CASSLSGTPPYEQYF. J is TRBJ2-7 and V is TRBV27, with D possibly TRBD2 on 6 matching bases. The ends were cut back, 6 bases at V and 2 bases at J, with 17 bases in the middle. CDR1 is MNHEY, CDR2 SMNVEV, per germline (reference sequence). The CDR3 covers 15 residues.

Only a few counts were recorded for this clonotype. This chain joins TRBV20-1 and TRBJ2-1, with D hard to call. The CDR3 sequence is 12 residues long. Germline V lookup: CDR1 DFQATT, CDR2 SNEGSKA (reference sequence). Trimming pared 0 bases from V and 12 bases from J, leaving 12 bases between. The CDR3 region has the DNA TGCAGTGCTAGAGATTCACTCTACGGGCAGTTCTTC. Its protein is CSARDSLYGQFF.

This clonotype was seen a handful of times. CDR3 bases: TGCGCCAGCAGCTCTAGCGGGAGTATAGACACCGGGGAGCTGTTTTTT. Protein: CASSSSGSIDTGELFF. This chain uses TRBV5-1 with TRBJ2-2; 10 bases agree with TRBD2. This CDR3 has 16 residues. V lost 3 bases and J lost 3; bases outside the gene matches: 5. The germline V gene has CDR1 SGHRS and CDR2 YFSETQ.

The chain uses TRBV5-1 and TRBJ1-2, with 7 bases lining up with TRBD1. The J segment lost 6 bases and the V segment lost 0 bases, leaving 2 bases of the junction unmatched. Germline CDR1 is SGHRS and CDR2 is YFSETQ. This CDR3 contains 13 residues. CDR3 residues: CASSLDRGNGYTF. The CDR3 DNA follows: TGCGCCAGCAGCTTGGACAGGGGCAATGGCTACACCTTC.

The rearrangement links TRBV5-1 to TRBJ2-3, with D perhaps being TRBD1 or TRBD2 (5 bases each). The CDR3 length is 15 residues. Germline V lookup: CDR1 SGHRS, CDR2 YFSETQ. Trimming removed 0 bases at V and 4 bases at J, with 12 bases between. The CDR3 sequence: CASSLGIRGADTQYF. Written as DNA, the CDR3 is TGCGCCAGCAGCTTGGGTATAAGAGGGGCAGATACGCAGTATTTT.

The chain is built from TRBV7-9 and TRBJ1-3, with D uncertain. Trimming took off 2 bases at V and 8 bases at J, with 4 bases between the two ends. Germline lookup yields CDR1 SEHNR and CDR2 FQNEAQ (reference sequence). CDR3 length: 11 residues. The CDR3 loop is CASSLSDTIYF. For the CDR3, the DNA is TGTGCCAGCAGCTTATCGGACACCATATATTTT.